This T cell receptor (beta chain) was sequenced for a study of blood T cell repertoires in COVID-19. In the study overall: Acute and convalescent COVID-19 samples came from the United States, Italy and Spain.

V lost 3 bases and J lost 2, with 15 bases in between. The CDR3 runs to 15 residues. Germline V gene sequence: CDR1 SQVTM, CDR2 ANQGSEA. Sequencing used immunoSEQ multiplex PCR; TCRdb keeps in-frame clones, though not all of them. The repertoire includes some 190,000 clones, approximately 84% of them detected once, and approximately 5% sits in the top ten. The genes are TRBV29-1 and TRBJ2-3, with D possibly matching TRBD1 (5 bases). Material for sequencing was peripheral blood. This TCR came from an elderly woman with acute or convalescent COVID-19. In DNA form, the CDR3 reads TGCAGCGTTGATCGCAGGGCCTACCTCACAGATACGCAGTATTTT. Its protein is CSVDRRAYLTDTQYF.